The rows below give T cell receptor beta chains drawn from one sample of a study of T cells in Graves' hyperthyroidism and ophthalmopathy. TCRdb processed the multiplex PCR reads anew with MiXCR; each CDR3 protein has one entry. Of roughly 400,000 distinct CDR3 sequences listed, approximately 15% are singletons. Input material: blood. Source of these receptors: a woman in her late teens or twenties with Graves' hyperthyroidism that later progressed to Graves' ophthalmopathy. Each CDR3 is given with its conserved first and last residue. Each record gives: D gene, V gene, clone size, J gene, CDR3 length, CDR3 DNA, CDR3 protein. A D gene is named only where the DNA matches it firmly. Not all rows give a size; the values are once, few, many and, for expanded clones, a class.

>NA|TRBV9|few|TRBJ2-1|15
TGTGCCAGCAGCCCAGATGGCGGGGCCAACAATGAGCAGTTCTTC
CASSPDGGANNEQFF
>TRBD2|TRBV2|many|TRBJ2-7|15
TGTGCCAGCAGTGATCTCGGTAGCGGGGTCTACGAGCAGTACTTC
CASSDLGSGVYEQYF
>TRBD1|TRBV6-1|few|TRBJ2-1|15
TGTGCCAGCAGTGAAAGGCAGGGGGCTTACAATGAGCAGTTCTTC
CASSERQGAYNEQFF
>TRBD2|TRBV11-2|many|TRBJ2-3|15
TGTGCCAGCAGCCCGGGGGGGGGAGACACAGATACGCAGTATTTT
CASSPGGGDTDTQYF
>NA|TRBV20-1|many|TRBJ1-6|16
TGCAGTGCTAGAGATAGTCGGCGGGGATCGAATTCACCCCTCCACTTT
CSARDSRRGSNSPLHF
>NA|TRBV11-3|many|TRBJ1-5|16
TGTGCCAGCACCCCCCCGGAGATACGAAGCAATCAGCCCCAGCATTTT
CASTPPEIRSNQPQHF
>TRBD2|TRBV6-1|many|TRBJ2-2|17
TGTGCCAGCAGTGGTAAGGTCGAGCGGGAGTGGAGCGGGGAGCTGTTTTTT
CASSGKVEREWSGELFF
>TRBD1|TRBV28|many|TRBJ2-1|15
TGTGCCAGCAGTTCCACAGGGGAAGGCGGTCTGTGGACGTTCTTC
CASSSTGEGGLWTFF
>TRBD1|TRBV28|many|TRBJ1-5|17
TGTGCCAGCAGTTCCGAAAGACAGGGGGCTGGTAATCAGCCCCAGCATTTT
CASSSERQGAGNQPQHF
>NA|TRBV3-1|NA|TRBJ1-1|16
TGTGCCAGCAGCCAAGCACCCAGTCCCTTGAACACTGAAGCTTTCTTT
CASSQAPSPLNTEAFF
>NA|TRBV12-3/TRBV12-4|many|TRBJ1-3|14
TGTGCCAGCAGGGGTGGTCACTCTGGAAACACCATATATTTT
CASRGGHSGNTIYF
>TRBD2|TRBV6-2/TRBV6-3|many|TRBJ2-3|17
TGTGCCAGCAGTTACCGACCCAGCGGGAGCTGGACAGATACGCAGTATTTT
CASSYRPSGSWTDTQYF
>TRBD1|TRBV6-2/TRBV6-3|NA|TRBJ1-4|14
TGTGCCAGCAGGCGACAGGGTTCTCGCGAAAAACTGTTTTTT
CASRRQGSREKLFF
>TRBD1|TRBV2|many|TRBJ2-3|18
TGTGCCAGCAGTGAACTCTTACTGGGGCAGGGGGCGATTGATACGCAGTATTTT
CASSELLLGQGAIDTQYF
>TRBD1|TRBV6-1|NA|TRBJ2-7|16
TGTGCCAGCAGTGAAGCGAAGACAGGGTCACCCTACGAGCAGTACTTC
CASSEAKTGSPYEQYF
>NA|TRBV3-1|NA|TRBJ1-6|16
TGTGCCAGCAGCCAGGGCGGGGGGTTACGAAATTCACCCCTCCACTTT
CASSQGGGLRNSPLHF
>NA|TRBV5-1|many|TRBJ2-1|14
TGCGCCAGCAGCCCCGGACAGAGATACAATGAGCAGTTCTTC
CASSPGQRYNEQFF
>NA|TRBV6-1|NA|TRBJ2-6|15
TGTGCCAGCACCCTTAGCCGCTCTGGGGCCAACGTCCTGACTTTC
CASTLSRSGANVLTF
>NA|TRBV28|NA|TRBJ2-7|15
TGTGCCAGCAGTTTATCCCTGTCCCATAGCTACGAGCAGTACTTC
CASSLSLSHSYEQYF
>NA|TRBV6-1|NA|TRBJ1-3|12
TGTGCCAGCAGGACTACAGGGAATCACATATATTTT
CASRTTGNHIYF
>NA|TRBV9|few|TRBJ2-3|16
TGTGCCAGCAGCGTAGCGTCGGGCGGCAGCACAGATACGCAGTATTTT
CASSVASGGSTDTQYF
>TRBD2|TRBV4-3|NA|TRBJ2-3|16
TGCGCCAGCAGCCAAGCTAGCGGGACGAGTATTGGTACGCAGTATTTT
CASSQASGTSIGTQYF
>NA|TRBV20-1|NA|TRBJ1-5|12
TGCAGTGCCACCGACGGAAATCAGCCCCAGCATTTT
CSATDGNQPQHF
>NA|TRBV24-1|many|TRBJ2-3|15
TGTGCCACCAGCCCCCTAGGCGGGGGCCCCGATACGCAGTATTTT
CATSPLGGGPDTQYF
>TRBD1|TRBV27|NA|TRBJ2-3|18
TGTGCCAGCAGGGGACTGACGACCGGGACAGGCGGCCCAGATACGCAGTATTTT
CASRGLTTGTGGPDTQYF
>NA|TRBV5-1|many|TRBJ2-7|13
TGCGCCAGCAGCTTGGCCTATGGTTACGAGCAGTACTTC
CASSLAYGYEQYF
>NA|TRBV3-1|many|TRBJ1-1|16
TGTGCCAGCAGCCAAGATCGAGGGACGGTGAACACTGAAGCTTTCTTT
CASSQDRGTVNTEAFF
>TRBD2|TRBV20-1|NA|TRBJ2-1|16
TGCAGTGCTAGTCACGGTGGGCTAGCGGCCTACAATGAGCAGTTCTTC
CSASHGGLAAYNEQFF
>TRBD1|TRBV7-2|few|TRBJ1-2|15
TGTGCCAGCAGCGCCCGGACAGGCACCGGCTATGGCTACACCTTC
CASSARTGTGYGYTF
>NA|TRBV5-5|NA|TRBJ2-6|16
TGTGCCAGCAGCTTTCGGGGGTTTTCTGGGGCCAACGTCCTGACTTTC
CASSFRGFSGANVLTF
>NA|TRBV9|NA|TRBJ1-2|15
TGTGCCAGCAGCGACTCCGACGCCGGCCGATATGGCTACACCTTC
CASSDSDAGRYGYTF
>TRBD2|TRBV7-2|many|TRBJ2-1|13
TGTGCCAGCAGCATAGGACTAGCGGATGAGCAGTTCTTC
CASSIGLADEQFF
>TRBD2|TRBV6-2/TRBV6-3|NA|TRBJ2-7|16
TGTGCCAGCAGTAGAATCCGGACTAGCGGGGCCTACGAGCAGTACTTC
CASSRIRTSGAYEQYF
>NA|TRBV6-1|many|TRBJ1-5|14
TGTGCCAGCAGACCCTACGGCCCCAATCAGCCCCAGCATTTT
CASRPYGPNQPQHF
>NA|TRBV5-8|NA|TRBJ2-5|16
TGTGCCAGCAGCTACTCCCCCGGTTCGGTGACAGAGACCCAGTACTTC
CASSYSPGSVTETQYF
>NA|TRBV3-1|few|TRBJ2-5|15
TGTGCCAGCAGCCAACGACGAGGGGCCCAAGAGACCCAGTACTTC
CASSQRRGAQETQYF
>NA|TRBV5-1|few|TRBJ2-5|17
TGCGCCAGCAGCTTGGTTAGCCTGGGTGGAAAACAAGAGACCCAGTACTTC
CASSLVSLGGKQETQYF